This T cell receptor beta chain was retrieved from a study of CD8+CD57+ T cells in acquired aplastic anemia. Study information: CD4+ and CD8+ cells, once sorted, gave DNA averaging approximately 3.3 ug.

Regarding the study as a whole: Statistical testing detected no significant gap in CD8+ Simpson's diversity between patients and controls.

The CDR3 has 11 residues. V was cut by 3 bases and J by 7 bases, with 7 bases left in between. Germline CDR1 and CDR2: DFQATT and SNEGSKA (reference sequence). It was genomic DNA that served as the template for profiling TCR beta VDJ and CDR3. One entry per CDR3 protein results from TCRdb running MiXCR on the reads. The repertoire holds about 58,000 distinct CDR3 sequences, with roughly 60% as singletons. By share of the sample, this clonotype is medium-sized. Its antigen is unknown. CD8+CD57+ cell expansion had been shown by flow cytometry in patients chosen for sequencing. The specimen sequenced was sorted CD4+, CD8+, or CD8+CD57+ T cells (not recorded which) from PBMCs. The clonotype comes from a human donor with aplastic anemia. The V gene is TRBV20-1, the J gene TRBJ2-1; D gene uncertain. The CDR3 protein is CSARPENEQFF. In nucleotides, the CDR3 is TGCAGTGCTAGGCCGGAGAATGAGCAGTTCTTC.